The 12 T cell receptor beta chains presented below share a single source sample, sequenced in a study of T-cell reconstitution after alpha-beta-depleted transplantation in children. Unique molecular identifiers were built into the TCRbeta library. TCRdb re-derived calls from the PCR reads in MiXCR, one entry per CDR3 protein. The sample includes fewer than 250,000 distinct CDR3 sequences, approximately 15% seen only once; the top ten take approximately 40%. The input for sequencing was PBMCs, mostly from graft donor cells, taken 360 days after TCRalphabeta/CD19-depleted stem cell transplant. Receptors were obtained from a male patient between 2 and 10 years old who had a stem cell transplant for acute lymphoblastic leukemia, so the T cells may come from the graft donor.

In its sample, this clonotype was seen many times. The CDR3 sequence is CASSAGPRNIQYF. CDR3 coding DNA: TGTGCCAGCAGCGCCGGCCCCAGAAACATTCAGTACTTC. The J gene is TRBJ2-4, the V gene TRBV12-3 or TRBV12-4; D unresolved. V was clipped by 6 bases and J by 6 bases, with 12 bases between them. This CDR3 is built from 13 residues.

This clonotype showed up just a few times. The chain uses TRBV6-1 and TRBJ1-2; no clear D gene. The germline V and J ends were trimmed by 5 bases and 5 bases, with 15 bases remaining between them. The CDR3 has 14 residues. Germline V gene data show CDR1 as MNHNS and CDR2 as SASEGT. The CDR3 sequence is CASSTLPGGYGYTF. The CDR3 DNA reads as TGTGCCAGCAGTACCTTACCCGGCGGGTATGGCTACACCTTC.

The chain uses TRBV27 and TRBJ2-1, with D perhaps matching TRBD1 (5 bases). The germline V gene has CDR1 MNHEY and CDR2 SMNVEV (reference sequence). Deletions cut 6 bases from V and 2 bases from J, with 20 bases between. This CDR3 is built from 17 residues. CDR3 protein: CASSLISRDRTYNEQFF. DNA for the CDR3: TGTGCCAGCAGCCTTATCTCGCGCGACAGAACCTACAATGAGCAGTTCTTC.

The chain employs TRBV4-1 and TRBJ1-6; unclear D gene. Per germline, CDR1 MGHRA and CDR2 YSYEKL. The CDR3 runs to 16 residues. V dropped 4 bases and J dropped 12 bases, with 22 bases sitting between them. The CDR3 protein is CASSPLPRGLLGPLHF. In nucleotides, the CDR3 is TGCGCCAGCAGCCCTCTCCCAAGAGGGCTTCTAGGACCCCTCCACTTT.

This clonotype was counted many times. The chain links TRBV4-2 to TRBJ2-5; D remains unclear. CDR1 and CDR2 (germline): LGHNA, YNFKEQ. The V gene lost 5 bases and the J gene lost 2 bases, with 9 bases spanning the gap. This CDR3 has 13 amino acids. The chain's CDR3 is CASSEDRQETQYF. The CDR3 bases are TGTGCCAGCAGCGAGGACCGACAAGAGACCCAGTACTTC.

This clonotype has just a few counts. This chain joins TRBV20-1 and TRBJ2-1; D gene unclear. The germline gives CDR1 DFQATT, CDR2 SNEGSKA (reference sequence). V shed 2 bases and J shed 3 bases, with 8 bases lying between them. This CDR3 is 13 amino acids long. The CDR3 DNA reads TGCAGTGCTAGACCTAGTGACTACAATGAGCAGTTCTTC. Its translation: CSARPSDYNEQFF.

The rearrangement links TRBV24-1 to TRBJ2-7; D possibly corresponds to TRBD2 (6 bases). The CDR3 sequence is 16 residues long. Germline V gene lookup returns CDR1 KGHDR and CDR2 SFDVKD. The CDR3 sequence is CGASYEADEGGYEQYF. DNA for the CDR3: TGTGGCGCCAGTTATGAGGCGGATGAAGGAGGGTACGAGCAGTACTTC.

In this sample, this clonotype turned up a few times. The rearrangement uses TRBV10-3 and TRBJ2-3, with a possible D match to TRBD2 (7 bases). There are 15 residues in the CDR3. The germline V and J ends were trimmed by 6 bases and 2 bases, with 15 bases remaining between them. Germline values: CDR1 ENHRY, CDR2 SYGVKD. The CDR3 region has the DNA TGTGCCATCAGAGTGGCGGGGGCCGACACAGATACGCAGTATTTT. This translates into CAIRVAGADTDTQYF.

V and J are TRBV12-3 or TRBV12-4 and TRBJ2-1; 9 bases align to TRBD2. The V gene end was trimmed by 8 bases and the J gene end by 9 bases; junction bases not matched to a gene: 11. CDR3 size: 14 residues. The CDR3 bases are TGTGCCAGCCGGCGGGCGGGGGGGCCTCGTGAGCAGTTCTTC. This translates into CASRRAGGPREQFF.

There are a few counts of this clonotype. The J gene is TRBJ1-5, the V gene TRBV12-3 or TRBV12-4; D not certain. The CDR3 totals 12 residues. V was clipped by 2 bases and J by 5 bases, with 4 bases between them. CDR3 protein: CASSLWDQPQHF. The CDR3 DNA is TGTGCCAGCAGTTTATGGGATCAGCCCCAGCATTTT.

The J gene is TRBJ2-7, the V gene TRBV30; the match to TRBD2 covers 9 bases. Germline V gene data show CDR1 as GTSNPN and CDR2 as SVGIG (reference sequence). The V and J ends lost 7 bases and 3 bases, in that order; junction bases with no gene match: 19. This CDR3 has 17 amino acids. The CDR3 sequence: CALTRLAAQKTLYEQYF. CDR3 nucleotides: TGTGCCTTGACGAGACTAGCGGCCCAGAAGACTCTCTACGAGCAGTACTTC. The entire variable domain, with the rest obtained from reference TRBV30 and TRBJ2-7, is as follows: SQTIHQWPATLVQPVGSPLSLECTVEGTSNPNLYWYRQAAGRGLQLLFYSVGIGQISSEVPQNLSASRPQDRQFILSSKKLLLSDSGFYLCALTRLAAQKTLYEQYFGPGTRLTVT.

This clonotype was seen more than once but under ten times. This chain uses TRBV7-9 with TRBJ2-5; no firm D call. CDR3 length equals 13 residues. Germline V gene data show CDR1 as SEHNR and CDR2 as FQNEAQ (reference sequence). Trimming removed 5 bases at V and 7 bases at J, with 14 bases between. The CDR3 bases are TGTGCCAGCAGCCCCATGGTAGGCGGGACCCAGTACTTC. The encoded protein is CASSPMVGGTQYF.